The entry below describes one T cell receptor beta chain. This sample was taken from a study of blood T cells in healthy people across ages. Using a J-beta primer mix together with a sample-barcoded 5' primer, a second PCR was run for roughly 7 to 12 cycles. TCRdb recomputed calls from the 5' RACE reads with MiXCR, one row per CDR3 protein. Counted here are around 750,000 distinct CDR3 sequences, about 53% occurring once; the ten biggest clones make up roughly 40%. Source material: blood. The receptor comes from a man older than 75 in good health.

The CDR3 spells CASNKAGLAGLNEQFF. In DNA, the CDR3 is TGTGCCAGCAATAAAGCTGGACTAGCGGGGCTGAATGAGCAGTTCTTC. V gene TRBV6-1 combines with J gene TRBJ2-1; 12 bases align to TRBD2. CDR1 is MNHNS and CDR2 is SASEGT in the germline V gene. V shed 7 bases, J shed 7 bases, and the junction held 11 bases outside the gene matches. This CDR3 is 16 amino acids long.